This T cell receptor beta chain was sequenced during a study of T-cell reconstitution after alpha-beta-depleted transplantation in children. This clonotype has at least ten counts. Germline trimming cut 2 bases from V and 4 bases from J; bases unmatched to any gene: 2. The germline gives CDR1 MNHEY, CDR2 SVGAGI. This CDR3 is built from 13 residues. Construction of the TCRbeta library involved unique molecular identifiers. One entry per CDR3 protein results from TCRdb running MiXCR on the PCR reads. The sample lists around 370,000 distinct CDR3 sequences; 10% to 13% were seen once. This chain uses TRBV6-5 with TRBJ2-7, with TRBD1 matching 7 bases. This specimen consisted of PBMCs from the stem cell graft donor, obtained from the stem cell graft. The TCR was taken from a human donor who donated a stem cell graft to a child with acute lymphoblastic leukemia. CDR3 loop: CASSYRDRYEQYF. The CDR3 DNA follows: TGTGCCAGCAGTTACCGGGACAGATACGAGCAGTACTTC.